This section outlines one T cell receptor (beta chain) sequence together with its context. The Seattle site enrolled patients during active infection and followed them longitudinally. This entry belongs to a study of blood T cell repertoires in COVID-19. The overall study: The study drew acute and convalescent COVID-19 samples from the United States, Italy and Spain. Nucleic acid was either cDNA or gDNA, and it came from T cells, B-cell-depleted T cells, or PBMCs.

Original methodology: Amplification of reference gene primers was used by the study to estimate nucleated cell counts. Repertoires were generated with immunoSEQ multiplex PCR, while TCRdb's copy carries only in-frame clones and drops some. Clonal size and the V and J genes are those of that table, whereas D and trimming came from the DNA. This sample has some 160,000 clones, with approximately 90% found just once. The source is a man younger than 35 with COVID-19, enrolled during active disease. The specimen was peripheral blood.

Here the CDR3 reads CASSQEGSGSLSYNEQFF. The CDR3 DNA follows: TGCGCCAGCAGCCAAGAAGGTAGCGGTAGTCTTTCCTACAATGAGCAGTTCTTC. The V gene is TRBV4-3, the J gene TRBJ2-1; D is possibly TRBD2 (6 bases). V was pared by 0 bases and J by 1 base, with 16 bases between. The CDR3 loop spans 18 amino acids. In germline, CDR1 is LGHNA, CDR2 YSLEER.